The 18 T cell receptor beta chains reported below all come from one sample, sequenced in a study of T cell responses to AZD1222 COVID-19 vaccine. Method: immunoSEQ multiplex PCR; TCRdb's copy keeps in-frame clones and lacks some. This sample has 150,000 or so clones, with 90% to 95% found just once. Sequenced here: peripheral blood, sampled 28 days after the second AZD1222 dose. The receptors derive from an adult who received the AZD1222 COVID-19 vaccine.

The chain employs TRBV7-2 and TRBJ2-1; the match to TRBD2 covers 15 bases. V lost 0 bases and J lost 10; bases outside the gene matches: 4. The CDR3 contains 16 residues. Germline CDR1 reads SGHTA; CDR2 reads FQGNSA. The DNA for the CDR3 is TGTGCCAGCAGCTTAGCTAGGGGACTAGCGGGAGGCGAGCAGTTCTTC. Protein product: CASSLARGLAGGEQFF.

The V call is TRBV11-2, the J call TRBJ2-7, with TRBD1 matching over 7 bases. V was clipped by 1 base and J by 2 bases; unmatched bases: 2. Per germline, CDR1 SGHAT and CDR2 FQNNGV. This CDR3 has 14 amino acids. In DNA form, the CDR3 reads TGTGCCAGCAGCTTAGGGACAGGCACCTACGAGCAGTACTTC. Its translation: CASSLGTGTYEQYF. The full variable domain, in which reference TRBV11-2 and TRBJ2-7 provide the parts outside the CDR3, is EAGVAQSPRYKIIEKRQSVAFWCNPISGHATLYWYQQILGQGPKLLIQFQNNGVVDDSQLPKDRFSAERLKGVDSTLKIQPAKLEDSAVYLCASSLGTGTYEQYFGPGTRLTVT.

V is TRBV6-1 and J is TRBJ1-6, with 8 bases aligning to TRBD1. Trimming cost V 2 bases and J 10 bases; bases outside gene matches: 7. Per the germline V gene, CDR1 is MNHNS and CDR2 is SASEGT. The CDR3 is 15 residues long. The CDR3 DNA is TGTGCCAGCAGTGAATCGACAGGGGTAGGCTCACCCCTCCACTTT. As protein: CASSESTGVGSPLHF.

The rearrangement joins TRBV2 to TRBJ1-5; unclear D gene. The CDR3 extends over 16 amino acids. Trimming took 3 bases from V and 3 from J, leaving 15 bases between them. The germline CDR1 and CDR2 sequences are SNHLY and FYNNEI. CDR3 in amino acids: CASSDPGAGVNQPQHF. DNA of the CDR3: TGTGCCAGCAGTGACCCCGGTGCCGGAGTCAATCAGCCCCAGCATTTT. The variable domain in full, completed from reference TRBV2 and TRBJ1-5, reads EPEVTQTPSHQVTQMGQEVILRCVPISNHLYFYWYRQILGQKVEFLVSFYNNEISEKSEIFDDQFSVERPDGSNFTLKIRSTKLEDSAMYFCASSDPGAGVNQPQHFGDGTRLSIL.

This chain joins TRBV13 and TRBJ2-1; D perhaps matches TRBD2 (5 bases). V shed 3 bases and J shed 6 bases, with 18 bases lying between them. CDR1 PRHDT and CDR2 FYEKMQ come from the germline V gene (reference sequence). The length of the CDR3 is 16 residues. The CDR3 reads CASSFYFRDSGNEQFF. The DNA of the CDR3 is TGTGCCAGCAGCTTTTATTTCCGGGATTCGGGCAATGAGCAGTTCTTC.

The gene calls are TRBV28 and TRBJ2-2; weak D call: TRBD1 (6 bases). Germline V gene sequence: CDR1 MDHEN, CDR2 SYDVKM. The CDR3 length is 14 residues. V lost 4 bases to trimming and J lost 5 bases, with 11 bases between them. The CDR3 is CASSSPQGTGELFF. The CDR3 nucleotides read TGTGCCAGCAGTTCCCCACAGGGAACCGGGGAGCTGTTTTTT.

J is TRBJ1-2 and V is TRBV5-1; weak D call: TRBD1 (6 bases). The CDR3 loop spans 14 amino acids. The V and J ends lost 4 bases and 4 bases respectively, with 14 bases between them. Germline V gene lookup returns CDR1 SGHRS and CDR2 YFSETQ. The CDR3 loop reads CASSPEQGAYGYTF. The CDR3 bases are TGCGCCAGCAGCCCAGAACAGGGTGCCTATGGCTACACCTTC.

The chain is built from TRBV10-1 and TRBJ2-5, with no clear D. Germline loops: CDR1 WNHNN, CDR2 SYGVQD (reference sequence). This CDR3 contains 14 residues. Trimming cost V 0 bases and J 1 base, with 6 bases left between them. The CDR3 loop is CASSESRPQETQYF. CDR3 bases: TGCGCCAGCAGTGAGTCGAGACCCCAAGAGACCCAGTACTTC.

The chain recombines TRBV7-9 with TRBJ1-2; no reliable D call. Trimming pared 1 base from V and 8 bases from J, leaving 17 bases between. Germline CDR1 reads SEHNR; CDR2 reads FQNEAQ (reference sequence). The CDR3 runs to 15 residues. The CDR3 here is CASSLEAGALGGYTF. The DNA of the CDR3 is TGTGCCAGCAGCTTAGAAGCAGGCGCTCTGGGGGGCTACACCTTC. The full variable domain, its missing parts supplied by reference TRBV7-9 and TRBJ1-2, is DTGVSQNPRHKITKRGQNVTFRCDPISEHNRLYWYRQTLGQGPEFLTYFQNEAQLEKSRLLSDRFSAERPKGSFSTLEIQRTEQGDSAMYLCASSLEAGALGGYTFGSGTRLTVV.

The rearrangement joins TRBV9 to TRBJ1-6; D might be TRBD1 (5 bases). Trimming took 2 bases from V and 6 from J, leaving 12 bases between them. Germline V gene data show CDR1 as SGDLS and CDR2 as YYNGEE. The CDR3 length is 15 residues. The CDR3 reads CASSVGQGSNSPLHF. In DNA, the CDR3 is TGTGCCAGCAGCGTCGGGCAGGGCTCTAATTCACCCCTCCACTTT.

On this clone: The sample carries other DNA sequences with the same CDR3. The chain uses TRBV29-1 and TRBJ1-2, with D hard to call. The CDR3 totals 11 residues. V lost 0 bases and J lost 2, with 1 base in between. Germline CDR1 SQVTM, CDR2 ANQGSEA. The CDR3 spells CSVEENYGYTF. The CDR3 bases are TGCAGCGTTGAAGAAAACTATGGCTACACCTTC.

The chain has TRBV6-2 or TRBV6-3 and TRBJ2-5; TRBD1 matches 8 bases. CDR1 is MNHEY, CDR2 SVGEGT, per germline. This CDR3 comprises 15 residues. J was trimmed by 1 base and V by 1 base; bases with no gene match: 2. CDR3 protein: CASSYYGTGQETQYF. As DNA, the CDR3 is TGTGCCAGCAGTTACTATGGGACAGGCCAAGAGACCCAGTACTTC.

This sequence joins TRBV12-3 or TRBV12-4 and TRBJ2-5; D not certain. Trimming pared 2 bases from V and 7 bases from J, leaving 8 bases between. This CDR3 region has 12 residues. The CDR3 loop is CASSLRSSTQYF. CDR3 DNA: TGTGCCAGCAGTTTACGTTCGTCGACCCAGTACTTC.

This clone showed up just once. The junction does not match germline at one end; this may be a read error. The chain recombines TRBV15 with TRBJ2-1; D might be TRBD2 (6 bases). Germline CDR1 reads LNHNV; CDR2 reads YYDKDF (reference sequence). The CDR3 is 17 residues long. Written as DNA, the CDR3 is TGTGCCGCCAGCATCACGCCCGCTAGCGACACCTACAATGAGCAGTTCTTC. Translated, it gives CAASITPASDTYNEQFF.

This clone was seen only a few times. V is TRBV6-5 and J is TRBJ2-7; D may be TRBD1 (5 bases). This CDR3 is built from 12 residues. The V gene lost 10 bases and the J gene lost 4 bases, with 14 bases spanning the gap. Looked up from germline, CDR1 is MNHEY and CDR2 is SVGAGI. The CDR3 here is CATVERGYEQYF. For the CDR3, the DNA is TGTGCCACCGTGGAAAGGGGATACGAGCAGTACTTC.

This chain uses TRBV15 with TRBJ2-7; D may be TRBD1 (6 bases). V was pared by 7 bases and J by 6 bases, with 16 bases between. Germline V gene lookup returns CDR1 LNHNV and CDR2 YYDKDF (reference sequence). This CDR3 region has 13 residues. This CDR3 reads CATTPRGSSEQYF. The CDR3 bases are TGTGCCACCACCCCCAGGGGTTCAAGCGAGCAGTACTTC. Using reference TRBV15 and TRBJ2-7 for the parts outside the CDR3, the full variable domain is DAMVIQNPRYQVTQFGKPVTLSCSQTLNHNVMYWYQQKSSQAPKLLFHYYDKDFNNEADTPDNFQSRRPNTSFCFLDIRSPGLGDTAMYLCATTPRGSSEQYFGPGTRLTVT.

The rearrangement uses TRBV6-5 and TRBJ2-7; D assignment may be TRBD1 or TRBD2 (5 bases each). The CDR3 extends over 15 amino acids. V was pared by 6 bases and J by 2 bases, with 17 bases between. Germline lookup yields CDR1 MNHEY and CDR2 SVGAGI. The DNA of the CDR3 is TGTGCCAGCAGCCTTTCCCGGGACGGGCCCTACGAGCAGTACTTC. It is translated as CASSLSRDGPYEQYF.

The chain joins TRBV12-3 or TRBV12-4 to TRBJ1-3; D ambiguous. Trimming took off 2 bases at V and 3 bases at J, with 5 bases between the two ends. This CDR3 is built from 13 residues. Here the CDR3 DNA reads TGTGCCAGCAGTTTAATTCGTGGAAACACCATATATTTT. Its protein product is CASSLIRGNTIYF.